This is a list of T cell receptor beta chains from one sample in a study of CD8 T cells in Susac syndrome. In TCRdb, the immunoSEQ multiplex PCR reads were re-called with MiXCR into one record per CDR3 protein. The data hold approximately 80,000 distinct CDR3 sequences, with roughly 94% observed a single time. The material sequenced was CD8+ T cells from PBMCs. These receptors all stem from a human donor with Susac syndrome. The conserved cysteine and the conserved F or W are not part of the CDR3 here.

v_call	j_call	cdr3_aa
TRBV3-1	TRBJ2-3	ASSQGKYTDTQY
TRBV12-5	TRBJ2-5	ASGPRDRGQETQY
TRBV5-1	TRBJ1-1	ASSERGNTEAF
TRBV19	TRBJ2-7	ASSIHSRSYEQY
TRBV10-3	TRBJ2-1	AISVGLEQF
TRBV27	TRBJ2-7	ASLARTGDYEQY
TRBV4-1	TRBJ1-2	ASSQSWTDSPYGYT
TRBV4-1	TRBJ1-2	ASNREGVANYGYT
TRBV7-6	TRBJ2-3	ASSLAAGVTTDTQY
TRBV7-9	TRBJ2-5	ASSLRRGRQETQY
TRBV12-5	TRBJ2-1	ASGLSGRLGGDEQF
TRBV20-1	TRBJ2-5	SARGPEMETQY
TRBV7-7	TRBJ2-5	ASSRGPEETQY
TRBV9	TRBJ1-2	ASSVAGGNYGYT
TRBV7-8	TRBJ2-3	ASSLMASSRGDTQY
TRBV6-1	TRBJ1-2	ASSDQTGADYGYT
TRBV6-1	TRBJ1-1	ATHSQGEQGARTEAF
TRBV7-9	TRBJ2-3	ASSYIQNTQY
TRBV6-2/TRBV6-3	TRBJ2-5	ASSYLRLAGETQY
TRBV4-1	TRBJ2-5	ASSQDWGYQETQY
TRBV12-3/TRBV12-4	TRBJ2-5	ASRSTGYQETQY
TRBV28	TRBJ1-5	ASSWANQPQH
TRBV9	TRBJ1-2	ASSVDPGGNDYGYT
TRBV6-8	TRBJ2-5	ASSHPSQETQY
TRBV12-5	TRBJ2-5	ASGQTDLLGETQY
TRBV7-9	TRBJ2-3	ASAQIRDRSTDTQY
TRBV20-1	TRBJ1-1	SASGWTTSLEQGQLDTEAF
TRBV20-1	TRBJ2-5	SARVGETQY
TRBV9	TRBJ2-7	ASGPGHEQY
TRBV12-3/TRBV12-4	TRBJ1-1	ASSPLGPNTEAF
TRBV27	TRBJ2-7	ASSAGTLTYEQY
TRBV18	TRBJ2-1	ASSPVPYNEQF
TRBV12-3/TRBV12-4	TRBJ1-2	ASSLALGDGYT
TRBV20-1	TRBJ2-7	SARDPTSPSYEQY
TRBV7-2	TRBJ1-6	ASGPPGPKNSPLH
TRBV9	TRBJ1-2	ASSVATGGRNGYT
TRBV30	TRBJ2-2	AWHTAGELF
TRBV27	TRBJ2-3	ASSWGGEADTQY
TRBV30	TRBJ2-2	AWSTDTGELF
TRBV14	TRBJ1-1	ASSPIGGPNTEAF
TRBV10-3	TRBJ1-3	ATQGTGNTIY